This record concerns one TCR beta chain sequence. CDR1 and CDR2 (germline): SGHRS, YFSETQ. CDR3 length: 15 amino acids. V shed 3 bases and J shed 0 bases, with 11 bases lying between them. The entry originates in a study of OX40 agonist ivuxolimab in advanced cancers. TCRdb's copy holds only in-frame clones and misses some; the assay was immunoSEQ multiplex PCR. The table lists over 80,000 clones, 85% to 90% of them singletons, with roughly 5.5% in the top ten. The specimen comprised CD4+ or CD8+ T cells sorted from blood, sampled in a trial of the OX40 agonist ivuxolimab. This TCR was recovered from an adult with an advanced solid tumor such as melanoma, head and neck, liver or kidney cancer. This chain links TRBV5-1 with TRBJ2-3; no clear D gene. The CDR3 region has the DNA TGCGCCAGCAGCTCAATGACCCCTAGCACAGATACGCAGTATTTT. It is translated as CASSSMTPSTDTQYF.